The clone carrying this T cell receptor beta chain has ten or more counts. Its antigen remains unknown. The data belong to a study of prognosis after radiotherapy for stage I lung cancer. The CDR3 is made up of 12 amino acids. Germline V CDR1 and CDR2: SNHLY, FYNNEI. V lost 8 bases and J lost 3, with 11 bases in between. Genomic DNA yielded TCR beta CDR3, amplified by two-round multiplex PCR. The authors ran first-round PCR with primers specific to each TRBV and TRBJ gene. A single record per CDR3 protein comes from TCRdb applying MiXCR to the multiplex PCR reads. The sample includes some 39,000 distinct CDR3 sequences, around a quarter seen only once; the top ten take less than 30%. Study-level results: Patients with and without metastases reportedly differed in TRBV and TRBJ gene usage frequencies.

This clonotype originated in a donor aged 50 or older with non-small cell lung cancer. The chain uses TRBV2 and TRBJ2-7; D not resolved. Specimen: PBMCs, collected before or after stereotactic body radiation therapy (not recorded which). This CDR3 reads CASPGAFYEQYF. CDR3 nucleotide sequence: TGTGCCAGCCCTGGAGCCTTCTACGAGCAGTACTTC.